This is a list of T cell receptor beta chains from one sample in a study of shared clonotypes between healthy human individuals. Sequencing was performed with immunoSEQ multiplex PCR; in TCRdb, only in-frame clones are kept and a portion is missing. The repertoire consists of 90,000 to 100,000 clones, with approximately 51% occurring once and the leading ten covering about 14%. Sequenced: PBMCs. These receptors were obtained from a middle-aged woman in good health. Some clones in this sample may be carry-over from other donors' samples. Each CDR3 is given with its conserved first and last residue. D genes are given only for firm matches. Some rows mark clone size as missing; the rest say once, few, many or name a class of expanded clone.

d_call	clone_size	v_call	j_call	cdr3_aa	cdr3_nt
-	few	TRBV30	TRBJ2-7	CAWAIYSYEQYF	TGTGCCTGGGCTATTTACTCCTACGAGCAGTACTTC
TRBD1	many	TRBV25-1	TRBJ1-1	CASIKQGAQTEAFF	TGTGCCAGCATTAAACAGGGGGCGCAAACTGAAGCTTTCTTT
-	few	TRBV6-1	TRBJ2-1	CASRDWNNEQFF	TGTGCCAGCAGGGATTGGAACAATGAGCAGTTCTTC
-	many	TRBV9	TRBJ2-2	CASSLRVSEAGELFF	TGTGCCAGCAGCCTCCGGGTTAGCGAAGCCGGGGAGCTGTTTTTT
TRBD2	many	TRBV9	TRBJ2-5	CASSPQTSGEETQYF	TGTGCCAGCAGCCCCCAGACTAGCGGGGAAGAGACCCAGTACTTC
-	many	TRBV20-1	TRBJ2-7	CSAAVGNEQYF	TGCAGTGCCGCGGTGGGAAACGAGCAGTACTTC
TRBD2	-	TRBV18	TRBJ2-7	CASSPPTSGTYEQYF	TGTGCCAGCTCACCACCTACTAGCGGGACCTACGAGCAGTACTTC
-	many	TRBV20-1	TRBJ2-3	CSSYTDTQYF	TGCAGTTCCTACACAGATACGCAGTATTTT
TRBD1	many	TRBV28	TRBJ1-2	CASSNYVEQGAGGYTF	TGTGCCAGCAGCAACTACGTCGAACAGGGGGCCGGTGGCTACACCTTC
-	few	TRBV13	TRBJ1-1	CASRPRAGLMNTEAFF	TGTGCCAGCAGACCCAGGGCAGGGTTGATGAACACTGAAGCTTTCTTT
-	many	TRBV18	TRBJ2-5	CASSSGYQETQYF	TGTGCCAGCTCATCCGGGTACCAAGAGACCCAGTACTTC
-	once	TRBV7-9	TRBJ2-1	CASSSSGTYNEQFF	TGTGCCAGCAGCTCCTCCGGGACCTACAATGAGCAGTTCTTC
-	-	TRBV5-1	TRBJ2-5	CASSEQGGEQYF	TGCGCCAGCAGCGAACAGGGAGGAGAGCAGTACTTC
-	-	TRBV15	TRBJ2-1	CATTQGTGLSSYNEQFF	TGTGCCACCACTCAGGGGACGGGCCTTAGCTCCTACAATGAGCAGTTCTTC
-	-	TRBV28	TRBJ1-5	CASSFFQVNQPQHF	TGTGCCAGCAGTTTTTTTCAAGTCAATCAGCCCCAGCATTTT
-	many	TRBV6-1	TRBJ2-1	CASSETGTSSYNEQFF	TGTGCCAGCAGTGAGACCGGGACAAGCTCCTACAATGAGCAGTTCTTC
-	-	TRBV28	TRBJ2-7	CASSLPAGMSYEQYF	TGTGCCAGCTCTCTACCAGCAGGGATGTCCTACGAGCAGTACTTC
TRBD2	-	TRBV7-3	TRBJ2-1	CASSRGLAGVEEQFF	TGTGCCAGCAGCAGGGGACTAGCGGGAGTAGAGGAGCAGTTCTTC
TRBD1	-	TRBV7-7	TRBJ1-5	CAREGQSRQPQHF	TGTGCCAGGGAGGGACAGTCGCGTCAGCCCCAGCATTTT
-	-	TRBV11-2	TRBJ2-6	CASSAGANVLTF	TGTGCCAGCAGCGCCGGAGCCAACGTCCTGACTTTC
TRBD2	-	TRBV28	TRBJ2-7	CASSLAGLAGLYEQYF	TGTGCCAGCAGTTTAGCCGGACTAGCTGGGCTATACGAGCAGTACTTC
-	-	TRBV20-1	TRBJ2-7	CSAVDDYEQYF	TGCAGTGCTGTGGACGACTACGAGCAGTACTTC
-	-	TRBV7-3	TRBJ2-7	CASSLSYEQYF	TGTGCCAGCAGCTTATCTTACGAGCAGTACTTC
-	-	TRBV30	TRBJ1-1	CAWRKGTEAFF	TGTGCCTGGAGGAAGGGCACTGAAGCTTTCTTT
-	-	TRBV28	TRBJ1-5	CASITGGPDQPQHF	TGTGCCAGCATCACCGGGGGGCCTGATCAGCCCCAGCATTTT
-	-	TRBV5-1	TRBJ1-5	CASSLEPRDIYSNQPQHF	TGCGCCAGCAGCTTGGAGCCCCGGGACATTTATAGCAATCAGCCCCAGCATTTT
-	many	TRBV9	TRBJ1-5	CASSVASHQPQHF	TGTGCCAGCAGCGTAGCCAGCCATCAGCCCCAGCATTTT
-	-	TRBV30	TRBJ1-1	CAWSPLANTEAFF	TGTGCCTGGAGTCCCCTGGCGAACACTGAAGCTTTCTTT
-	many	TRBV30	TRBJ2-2	CAWSSGLEAGELFF	TGTGCCTGGAGTTCAGGACTGGAGGCCGGGGAGCTGTTTTTT
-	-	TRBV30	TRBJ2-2	CAWKRARLANTGELFF	TGTGCCTGGAAACGGGCAAGATTGGCGAACACCGGGGAGCTGTTTTTT
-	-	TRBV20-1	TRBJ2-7	CSATIANEQYF	TGCAGTGCTACGATAGCGAACGAGCAGTACTTC
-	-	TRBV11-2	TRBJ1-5	CASSLDLQAPQHF	TGTGCCAGCAGCTTAGACCTACAGGCACCCCAGCATTTT
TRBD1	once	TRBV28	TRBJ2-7	CASSTPTQGARVEQYF	TGTGCCAGCAGCACCCCTACACAGGGGGCGAGGGTCGAGCAGTACTTC
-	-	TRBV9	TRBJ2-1	CASSVSGGNEQFF	TGTGCCAGCAGCGTGTCAGGGGGGAATGAGCAGTTCTTC
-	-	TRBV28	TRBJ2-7	CASSGHDPGRRYYEQYF	TGTGCCAGCAGTGGACACGATCCGGGACGCCGGTACTACGAGCAGTACTTC
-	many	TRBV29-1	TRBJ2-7	CSVKKTDTYEQYF	TGCAGCGTTAAAAAGACAGATACCTACGAGCAGTACTTC
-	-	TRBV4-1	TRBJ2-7	CASSQERGYEQYF	TGCGCCAGCAGCCAAGAACGAGGGTACGAGCAGTACTTC
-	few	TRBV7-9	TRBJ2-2	CASRAMETGELFF	TGTGCCAGCAGGGCGATGGAGACCGGGGAGCTGTTTTTT
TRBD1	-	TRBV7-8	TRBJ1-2	CASSQTGRANYGYTF	TGTGCCAGCAGCCAGACAGGGAGGGCTAACTATGGCTACACCTTC
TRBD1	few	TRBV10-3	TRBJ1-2	CATRQGARGYGYTF	TGTGCCACACGCCAGGGGGCGCGCGGCTATGGCTACACCTTC
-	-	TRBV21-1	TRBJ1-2	CASSKGDRGRRGYTF	TGTGCCAGCAGCAAAGGGGACAGGGGGCGCAGAGGCTACACCTTC
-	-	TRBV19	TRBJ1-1	CASSIRVDGTEAFF	TGTGCCAGTAGTATAAGGGTAGACGGCACTGAAGCTTTCTTT
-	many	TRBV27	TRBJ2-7	CASSLYGSGYEQYF	TGTGCCAGCAGTTTATACGGGAGTGGGTACGAGCAGTACTTC
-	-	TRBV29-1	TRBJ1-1	CSVDENGGMNTEAFF	TGCAGCGTTGATGAGAACGGCGGAATGAACACTGAAGCTTTCTTT
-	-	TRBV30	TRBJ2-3	CAWATGFGTDTQYF	TGTGCCTGGGCCACAGGGTTTGGCACAGATACGCAGTATTTT
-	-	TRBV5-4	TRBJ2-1	CASSSDNEQFF	TGTGCCAGCAGCTCAGACAATGAGCAGTTCTTC